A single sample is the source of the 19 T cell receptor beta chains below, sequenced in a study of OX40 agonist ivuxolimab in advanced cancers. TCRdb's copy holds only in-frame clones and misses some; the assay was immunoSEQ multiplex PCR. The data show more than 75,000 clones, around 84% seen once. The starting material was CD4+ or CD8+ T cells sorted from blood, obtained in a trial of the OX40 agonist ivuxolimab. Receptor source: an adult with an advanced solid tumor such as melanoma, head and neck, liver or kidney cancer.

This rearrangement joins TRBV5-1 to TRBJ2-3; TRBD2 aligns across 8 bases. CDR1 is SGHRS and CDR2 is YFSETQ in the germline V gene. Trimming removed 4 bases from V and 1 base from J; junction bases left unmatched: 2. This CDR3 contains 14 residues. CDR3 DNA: TGCGCCAGCAGCCGGGGGGGAGGCACAGATACGCAGTATTTT. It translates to CASSRGGGTDTQYF.

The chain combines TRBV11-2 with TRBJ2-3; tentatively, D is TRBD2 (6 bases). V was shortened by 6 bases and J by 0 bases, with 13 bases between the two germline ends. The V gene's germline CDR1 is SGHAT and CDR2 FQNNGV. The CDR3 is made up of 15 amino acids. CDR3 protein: CASRPPGLSTDTQYF. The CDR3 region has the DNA TGTGCCAGCAGGCCCCCGGGACTCAGCACAGATACGCAGTATTTT.

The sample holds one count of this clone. CDR3 in amino acids: CASSLTGGNQPQHF. DNA of the CDR3: TGCGCCAGCAGCTTAACAGGGGGGAATCAGCCCCAGCATTTT. The chain combines TRBV5-1 with TRBJ1-5; 8 positions agree with TRBD1. Germline V lookup: CDR1 SGHRS, CDR2 YFSETQ. The CDR3 totals 14 residues. The ends lost 2 bases at V and 4 bases at J; junction bases unmatched: 2.

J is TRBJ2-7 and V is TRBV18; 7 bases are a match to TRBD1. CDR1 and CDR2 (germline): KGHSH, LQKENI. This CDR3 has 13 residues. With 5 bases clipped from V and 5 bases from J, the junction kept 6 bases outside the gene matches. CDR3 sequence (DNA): TGTGCCAGCTCATTTGACAGGGACCACGAGCAGTACGTC. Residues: CASSFDRDHEQYV.

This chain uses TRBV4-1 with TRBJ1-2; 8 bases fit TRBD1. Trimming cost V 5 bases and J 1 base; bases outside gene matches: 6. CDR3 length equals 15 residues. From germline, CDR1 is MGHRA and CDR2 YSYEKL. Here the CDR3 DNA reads TGCGCCAGCAGCGCCGGGACAGGAGATAACTATGGCTACACCTTC. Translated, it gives CASSAGTGDNYGYTF.

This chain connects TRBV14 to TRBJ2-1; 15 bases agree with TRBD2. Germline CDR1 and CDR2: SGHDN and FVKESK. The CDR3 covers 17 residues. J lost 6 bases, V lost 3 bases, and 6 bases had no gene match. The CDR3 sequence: CASSQTWGLAGGNEQFF. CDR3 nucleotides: TGTGCCAGCAGCCAGACCTGGGGACTAGCGGGGGGCAATGAGCAGTTCTTC.

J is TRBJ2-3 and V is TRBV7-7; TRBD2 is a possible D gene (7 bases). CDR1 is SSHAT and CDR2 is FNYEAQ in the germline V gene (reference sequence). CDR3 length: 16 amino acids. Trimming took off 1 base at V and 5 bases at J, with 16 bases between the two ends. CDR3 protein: CASSLGTPGEGDTQYF. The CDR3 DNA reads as TGTGCCAGCAGCTTAGGAACCCCAGGGGAGGGAGATACGCAGTATTTT. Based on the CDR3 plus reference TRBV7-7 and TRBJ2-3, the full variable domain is GAGVSQSPRYKVTKRGQDVTLRCDPISSHATLYWYQQALGQGPEFLTYFNYEAQPDKSGLPSDRFSAERPEGSISTLTIQRTEQRDSAMYRCASSLGTPGEGDTQYFGPGTRLTVL.

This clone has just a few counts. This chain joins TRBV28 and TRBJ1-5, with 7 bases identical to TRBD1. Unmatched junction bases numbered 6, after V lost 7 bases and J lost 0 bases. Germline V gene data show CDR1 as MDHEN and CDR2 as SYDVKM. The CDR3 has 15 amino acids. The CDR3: CASTEQGTSNQPQHF. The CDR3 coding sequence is TGTGCCAGCACCGAACAGGGGACTAGCAATCAGCCCCAGCATTTT.

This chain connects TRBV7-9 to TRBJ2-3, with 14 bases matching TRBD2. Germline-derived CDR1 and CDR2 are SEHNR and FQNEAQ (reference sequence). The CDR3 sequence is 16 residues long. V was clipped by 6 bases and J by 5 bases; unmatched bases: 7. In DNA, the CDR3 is TGTGCCAGCAGTTGGGGACTAGCGGGGGAAATAGATACGCAGTATTTT. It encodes CASSWGLAGEIDTQYF.

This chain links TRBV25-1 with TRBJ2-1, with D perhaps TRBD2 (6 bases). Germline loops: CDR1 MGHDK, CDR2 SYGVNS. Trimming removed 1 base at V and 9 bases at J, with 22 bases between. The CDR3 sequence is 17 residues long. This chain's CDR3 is CASSESDRGGGNGEQFF. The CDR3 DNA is TGTGCCAGCAGTGAATCTGATAGGGGAGGTGGGAATGGTGAGCAGTTCTTC. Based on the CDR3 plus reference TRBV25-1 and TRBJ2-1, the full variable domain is EADIYQTPRYLVIGTGKKITLECSQTMGHDKMYWYQQDPGMELHLIHYSYGVNSTEKGDLSSESTVSRIRTEHFPLTLESARPSHTSQYLCASSESDRGGGNGEQFFGPGTRLTVL.

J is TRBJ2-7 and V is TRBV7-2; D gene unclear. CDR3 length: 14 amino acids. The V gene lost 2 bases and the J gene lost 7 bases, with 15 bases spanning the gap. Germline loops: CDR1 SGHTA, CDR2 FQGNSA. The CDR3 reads CASSLPGPASEQYF. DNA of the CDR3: TGTGCCAGCAGCTTACCAGGCCCAGCTTCGGAGCAGTACTTC. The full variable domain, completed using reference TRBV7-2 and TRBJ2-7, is GAGVSQSPSNKVTEKGKDVELRCDPISGHTALYWYRQSLGQGLEFLIYFQGNSAPDKSGLPSDRFSAERTGGSVSTLTIQRTQQEDSAVYLCASSLPGPASEQYFGPGTRLTVT.

CDR3 in amino acids: CASSLTENTGELFF. The DNA for the CDR3 is TGTGCCAGCTCACTAACAGAGAACACCGGGGAGCTGTTTTTT. The chain joins TRBV18 to TRBJ2-2; D is unclear. The CDR3 has 14 amino acids. Germline CDR1 KGHSH, CDR2 LQKENI. Trimming pared 4 bases from V and 1 base from J, leaving 7 bases between.

This chain's CDR3 is CASSRQTYGYTF. The CDR3 DNA reads as TGTGCCAGCAGTCGCCAGACATATGGCTACACCTTC. V and J are TRBV6-5 and TRBJ1-2; no reliable D call. CDR1 and CDR2 (germline): MNHEY, SVGAGI. Trimming removed 5 bases at V and 5 bases at J, with 9 bases between. There are 12 residues in the CDR3.

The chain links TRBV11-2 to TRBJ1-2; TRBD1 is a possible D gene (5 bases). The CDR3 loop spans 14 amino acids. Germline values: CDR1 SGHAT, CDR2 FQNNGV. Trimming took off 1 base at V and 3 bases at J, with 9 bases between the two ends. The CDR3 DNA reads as TGTGCCAGCAGCTTAGGGCGGGGCGACTATGGCTACACCTTC. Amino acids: CASSLGRGDYGYTF.

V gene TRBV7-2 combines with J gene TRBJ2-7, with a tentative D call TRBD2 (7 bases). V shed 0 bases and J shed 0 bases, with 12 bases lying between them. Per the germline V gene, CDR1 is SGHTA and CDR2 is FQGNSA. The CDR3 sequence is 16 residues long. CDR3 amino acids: CASSLAFGGASYEQYF. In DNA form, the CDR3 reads TGTGCCAGCAGCTTAGCTTTTGGGGGGGCCTCCTACGAGCAGTACTTC.

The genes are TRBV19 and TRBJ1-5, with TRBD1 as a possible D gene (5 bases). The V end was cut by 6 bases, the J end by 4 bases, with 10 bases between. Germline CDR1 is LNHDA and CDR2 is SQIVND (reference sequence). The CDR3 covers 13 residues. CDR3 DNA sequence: TGTGCCAGTAGAGGGGAGGGGAATCAGCCCCAGCATTTT. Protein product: CASRGEGNQPQHF. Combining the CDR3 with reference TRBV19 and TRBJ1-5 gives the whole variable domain DGGITQSPKYLFRKEGQNVTLSCEQNLNHDAMYWYRQDPGQGLRLIYYSQIVNDFQKGDIAEGYSVSREKKESFPLTVTSAQKNPTAFYLCASRGEGNQPQHFGDGTRLSIL.

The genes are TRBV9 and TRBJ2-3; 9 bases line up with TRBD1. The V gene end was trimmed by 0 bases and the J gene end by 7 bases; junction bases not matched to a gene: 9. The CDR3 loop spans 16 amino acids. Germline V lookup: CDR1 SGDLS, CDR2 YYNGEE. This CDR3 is CASSVESGQGTNTQYF. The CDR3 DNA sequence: TGTGCCAGCAGCGTAGAGTCGGGACAGGGTACGAATACGCAGTATTTT.

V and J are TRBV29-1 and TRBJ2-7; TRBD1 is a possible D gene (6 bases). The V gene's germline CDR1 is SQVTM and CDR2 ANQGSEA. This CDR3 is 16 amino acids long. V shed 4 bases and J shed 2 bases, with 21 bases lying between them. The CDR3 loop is CSVVRGGRVKAYEQYF. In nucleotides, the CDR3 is TGCAGCGTTGTCAGGGGTGGTAGGGTGAAGGCCTACGAGCAGTACTTC.

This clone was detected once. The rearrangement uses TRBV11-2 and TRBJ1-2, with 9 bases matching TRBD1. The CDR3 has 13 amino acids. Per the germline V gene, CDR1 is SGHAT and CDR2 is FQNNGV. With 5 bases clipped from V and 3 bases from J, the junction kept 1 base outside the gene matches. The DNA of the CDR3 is TGTGCCAGCAGCAGGGACAGGGACTATGGCTACACCTTC. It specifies CASSRDRDYGYTF.